One and the same sample provided the 9 T cell receptor beta chains below, sequenced in a study of type 1 and type 2 diabetes patients. The PCR template was genomic DNA. The TCR beta CDR3 region was amplified using 30 forward and 13 reverse primers. TCRdb re-analysed the multiplex PCR reads in MiXCR, keeping a single row per CDR3 protein. The sample lists 250,000 or so distinct CDR3 sequences; around 47% were seen once. Sequenced material: peripheral blood mononuclear cells (PBMCs). The receptor set was obtained from a man in his late teens or twenties with type 2 diabetes.

This chain joins TRBV19 and TRBJ2-2; 13 bases map to TRBD2. CDR3 length equals 17 residues. After removal of 4 bases from V and 7 bases from J, the junction contained 9 bases not matched to a gene. Per the germline V gene, CDR1 is LNHDA and CDR2 is SQIVND (reference sequence). The CDR3, as DNA: TGTGCCAGTAGTACCCTACTAGCGGGGGGGGATGTCGGGGAGCTGTTTTTT. It codes for CASSTLLAGGDVGELFF.

This clonotype appeared once. The junction departs from germline at one end; a sequencing error may be responsible. The rearrangement uses TRBV7-9 and TRBJ1-2; weak D call: TRBD1 (6 bases). The CDR3 is made up of 16 amino acids. Germline V gene lookup returns CDR1 SEHNR and CDR2 FQNEAQ (reference sequence). As DNA, the CDR3 is TGTGCTAGCAGCTTAGTAGGAGGGGGAATAAGCTATGGCTACACCTTC. Protein product: CASSLVGGGISYGYTF.

This chain uses TRBV6-5 with TRBJ1-1; possibly TRBD1 for D (6 bases). The germline gives CDR1 MNHEY, CDR2 SVGAGI. The V end lost 0 bases, the J end lost 11 bases, and 13 bases lay between the germline ends. The CDR3 covers 13 residues. The CDR3 spells CASSYSPGAWAFF. CDR3 bases: TGTGCCAGCAGTTACTCTCCAGGGGCGTGGGCTTTCTTT.

The genes are TRBV20-1 and TRBJ1-5; no firm D call. The CDR3 is 15 amino acids. Per germline, CDR1 DFQATT and CDR2 SNEGSKA (reference sequence). Between the trimmed V and J ends, which lost 1 base and 0 bases, there was a span of 10 bases. The CDR3 coding sequence is TGCAGTGCTAGAGTCAGCATCGATAGCAATCAGCCCCAGCATTTT. Translation: CSARVSIDSNQPQHF.

This chain uses TRBV19 with TRBJ2-7; 7 bases line up with TRBD2. The CDR3 runs to 13 residues. V was pared by 5 bases and J by 5 bases, with 6 bases of the junction left unmatched. Germline V gene sequence: CDR1 LNHDA, CDR2 SQIVND (reference sequence). CDR3 in amino acids: CASSSGTNHEQYF. The DNA of the CDR3 is TGTGCCAGTAGTTCCGGGACTAACCACGAGCAGTACTTC.

This chain uses TRBV7-8 with TRBJ2-3; 10 nucleotides agree with TRBD2. Unmatched junction bases numbered 20, after V lost 4 bases and J lost 1 base. This CDR3 has 21 residues. Germline CDR1 is SGHVS and CDR2 is FQNEAQ. The DNA of the CDR3 is TGTGCCAGCAGCTCAGCGCACGGTATCCTAGCGGGAGTGCGGGGCACAGATACGCAGTATTTT. Residues: CASSSAHGILAGVRGTDTQYF. The variable domain in full, with the rest retrieved from reference TRBV7-8 and TRBJ2-3, is GAGVSQSPRYKVAKRGQDVALRCDPISGHVSLFWYQQALGQGPEFLTYFQNEAQLDKSGLPSDRFFAERPEGSVSTLKIQRTQQEDSAVYLCASSSAHGILAGVRGTDTQYFGPGTRLTVL.

The chain uses TRBV28 and TRBJ2-7, with 7 bases fitting TRBD1. V lost 2 bases and J lost 7; bases outside the gene matches: 8. CDR3 length: 14 amino acids. Germline V gene sequence: CDR1 MDHEN, CDR2 SYDVKM. Here the CDR3 DNA reads TGTGCCAGCAGTTTAGTCAGGGGGAAATCGGAGCAGTACTTC. It is translated as CASSLVRGKSEQYF.

This clonotype occurred many times. J is TRBJ2-3 and V is TRBV7-8; D gene uncertain. The V end was cut by 2 bases, the J end by 0 bases, with 6 bases between. Germline loops: CDR1 SGHVS, CDR2 FQNEAQ. The CDR3 sequence is 14 residues long. The CDR3 reads CASSLPGSTDTQYF. The CDR3 DNA follows: TGTGCCAGCAGCTTACCCGGAAGCACAGATACGCAGTATTTT.

This sequence joins TRBV7-3 and TRBJ2-6, with D hard to call. Germline lookup yields CDR1 SGHTA and CDR2 FQGTGA. The CDR3 has 14 residues. V was trimmed by 5 bases and J by 1 base, leaving 6 bases between them. The CDR3 DNA reads as TGTGCCAGCAGCATGAATTCTGGGGCCAACGTCCTGACTTTC. Translation: CASSMNSGANVLTF.